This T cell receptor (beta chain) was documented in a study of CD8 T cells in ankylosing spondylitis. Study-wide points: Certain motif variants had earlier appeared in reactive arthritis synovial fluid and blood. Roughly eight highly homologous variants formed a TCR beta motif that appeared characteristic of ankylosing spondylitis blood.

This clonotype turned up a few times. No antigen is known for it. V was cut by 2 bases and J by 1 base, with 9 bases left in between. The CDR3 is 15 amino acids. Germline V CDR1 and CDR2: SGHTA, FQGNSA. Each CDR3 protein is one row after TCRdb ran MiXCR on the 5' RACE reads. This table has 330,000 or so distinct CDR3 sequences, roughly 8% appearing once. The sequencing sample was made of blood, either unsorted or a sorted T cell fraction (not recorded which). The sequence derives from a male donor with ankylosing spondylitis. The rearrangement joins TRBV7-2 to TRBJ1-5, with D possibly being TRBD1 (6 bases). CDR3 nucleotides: TGTGCCAGCAGCTTAAGGCAGGGGAGCAATCAGCCCCAGCATTTT. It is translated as CASSLRQGSNQPQHF. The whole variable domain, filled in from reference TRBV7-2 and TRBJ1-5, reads GAGVSQSPSNKVTEKGKDVELRCDPISGHTALYWYRQSLGQGLEFLIYFQGNSAPDKSGLPSDRFSAERTGGSVSTLTIQRTQQEDSAVYLCASSLRQGSNQPQHFGDGTRLSIL.